Sequencing of this T cell receptor (beta chain) was carried out in a study of OX40 agonist ivuxolimab in advanced cancers. About the research overall: The patients received agonistic anti-OX40 (CD134) antibody ivuxolimab.

Points on this clone: Antigen specificity is unknown. Other DNA sequences in the sample encode the same CDR3.

TCRdb keeps only in-frame clones here, not all; method: immunoSEQ multiplex PCR. The sample holds some 61,000 clones, 75% to 90% seen once. Per germline, CDR1 MDHEN and CDR2 SYDVKM. Trimming cost V 5 bases and J 1 base, with 8 bases left between them. The CDR3 totals 14 residues. Study-level findings and limits: People who partly responded at 0.1-3.0 mg/kg had some of the least clonal expansion seen.

The sequence derives from an adult with an advanced solid tumor such as melanoma, head and neck, liver or kidney cancer. The sample was CD4+ or CD8+ T cells sorted from blood, taken in a trial of the OX40 agonist ivuxolimab. This chain uses TRBV28 with TRBJ2-2; D gene ambiguous. The CDR3 DNA reads TGTGCCAGCAGTCCGGGTCAGAACACCGGGGAGCTGTTTTTT. Translated: CASSPGQNTGELFF.